The 22 T cell receptor beta chains reported below all come from one sample, sequenced in a study of response to subunit inactivated influenza vaccine. TCRdb passed the RT-PCR reads through MiXCR, listing each CDR3 protein once. The sample has under 200,000 distinct CDR3 sequences; about 10% are singletons. Source: CD8+ T cells sorted from PBMCs, taken approximately 25 months after vaccination. All receptors derive from a man aged 50 to 69 who received an inactivated influenza vaccine.

This clonotype was seen a handful of times. The chain links TRBV11-1 to TRBJ2-1, with 7 bases matching TRBD2. Germline values: CDR1 SGHAT, CDR2 FQDESV (reference sequence). The CDR3 consists of 18 residues. With V trimmed by 4 bases and J by 3 bases, 15 bases remained unmatched. The CDR3 DNA is TGTGCCAGCAGCTCCCCCCGGACTAGTTTGGCTAACTACAATGAGCAGTTCTTC. Residues: CASSSPRTSLANYNEQFF.

A few counts support this clonotype. The chain uses TRBV6-5 and TRBJ2-7; a possible D gene is TRBD2 (5 bases). The germline CDR1 and CDR2 sequences are MNHEY and SVGAGI. V dropped 2 bases and J dropped 3 bases, with 20 bases sitting between them. The CDR3 sequence is 17 residues long. The CDR3 DNA is TGTGCCAGCAGTTACCCCACCCGAGGTGAGGGCAGCTACGAGCAGTACTTC. This encodes CASSYPTRGEGSYEQYF.

V and J are TRBV28 and TRBJ2-2; tentatively, D is TRBD1 (6 bases). Germline assignment: CDR1 MDHEN and CDR2 SYDVKM. CDR3 length: 16 amino acids. Trimming stripped 5 bases from V and 5 bases from J, with 18 bases between. As DNA, the CDR3 is TGTGCCAGCAGTCCTCCTCCCGGGACATCGACCGGGGAGCTGTTTTTT. This gives the protein CASSPPPGTSTGELFF.

The chain recombines TRBV6-1 with TRBJ2-1; unclear D gene. Trimming left V 6 bases short and J 9 bases short, with 12 bases between. The CDR3 has 12 residues. Germline CDR1 and CDR2: MNHNS and SASEGT. The CDR3 DNA reads as TGTGCCAGCAGGGGCATGGGGTTTGAGCAGTTCTTC. It is translated as CASRGMGFEQFF.

Only a few counts were recorded for this clonotype. The rearrangement uses TRBV5-5 and TRBJ1-6; no clear D. This CDR3 comprises 16 residues. Germline V gene data show CDR1 as SGHKS and CDR2 as YYEKEE (reference sequence). V was cut by 4 bases and J by 0 bases, with 11 bases left in between. CDR3 amino acids: CASSVEPSSYNSPLHF. The CDR3 DNA reads TGTGCCAGCAGCGTTGAACCGAGCTCCTATAATTCACCCCTCCACTTT. The whole variable domain, remainder taken from reference TRBV5-5 and TRBJ1-6, is DAGVTQSPTHLIKTRGQQVTLRCSPISGHKSVSWYQQVLGQGPQFIFQYYEKEERGRGNFPDRFSARQFPNYSSELNVNALLLGDSALYLCASSVEPSSYNSPLHFGNGTRLTVT.

The chain has TRBV7-3 and TRBJ2-3; 9 bases are a match to TRBD1. The V gene end was trimmed by 4 bases and the J gene end by 4 bases; junction bases not matched to a gene: 6. Germline V gives CDR1 SGHTA, CDR2 FQGTGA. This CDR3 has 15 amino acids. CDR3 in DNA: TGTGCCAGCAGCTCAGGACAGGGGACCCCAGATACGCAGTATTTT. Its protein product is CASSSGQGTPDTQYF.

This clonotype was observed a handful of times. The chain combines TRBV6-2 or TRBV6-3 with TRBJ2-2; D is unresolved. Deletions cut 1 base from V and 5 bases from J, with 8 bases between. Germline lookup yields CDR1 MNHEY and CDR2 SVGEGT. The CDR3 is made up of 14 amino acids. CDR3 DNA: TGTGCCAGCAGTTACTGGCAAGGGACCGGGGAGCTGTTTTTT. Amino acid sequence: CASSYWQGTGELFF.

This clonotype was counted between two and nine times. The chain combines TRBV9 with TRBJ1-1, with 8 bases aligning to TRBD1. The CDR3 runs 12 residues. Germline assignment: CDR1 SGDLS and CDR2 YYNGEE. Trimming at V came to 4 bases and at J to 12 bases, leaving 8 bases not matched to a gene. The CDR3 spells CASSPDRGETFF. The DNA for the CDR3 is TGTGCCAGCAGCCCCGACAGGGGCGAGACTTTCTTT.

This clonotype showed up many times. The chain couples TRBV4-2 to TRBJ2-1, with D possibly being TRBD1 (5 bases). Trimming cost V 1 base and J 4 bases, with 14 bases left between them. This CDR3 is 16 amino acids long. Germline-derived CDR1 and CDR2 are LGHNA and YNFKEQ. The CDR3 sequence is CASSQASQGYYNEQFF. In DNA form, the CDR3 reads TGTGCCAGCAGCCAAGCCTCGCAGGGATATTACAATGAGCAGTTCTTC.

This clonotype has at least ten counts. The rearrangement links TRBV29-1 to TRBJ1-2, with 7 bases lining up with TRBD1. This CDR3 spans 11 amino acids. Germline V gives CDR1 SQVTM, CDR2 ANQGSEA. V dropped 5 bases and J dropped 9; count of bases not matched to a gene: 6. CDR3 amino acids: CSVTGEARYTF. CDR3 nucleotide sequence: TGCAGCGTTACAGGGGAGGCTCGCTACACCTTC.

The chain employs TRBV5-1 and TRBJ2-7; D gene ambiguous. The CDR3 runs to 12 residues. The germline V gene has CDR1 SGHRS and CDR2 YFSETQ. Trimming stripped 1 base from V and 9 bases from J, with 11 bases between. The CDR3 DNA reads as TGCGCCAGCAGCTTGTACACCTCTCGGCAGTACTTC. It specifies CASSLYTSRQYF.

This clonotype showed up many times. V and J are TRBV12-3 or TRBV12-4 and TRBJ2-1, with 8 bases matching TRBD1. J gave up 8 bases and V 1 base, and 7 bases lay outside the gene matches. The CDR3 extends over 15 amino acids. CDR3 in DNA: TGTGCCAGCAGTTTAGGGACAGGGTCAACCGATGAGCAGTTCTTC. Translated, it gives CASSLGTGSTDEQFF.

This clonotype was recorded many times. The V gene is TRBV10-3, the J gene TRBJ2-7; 12 bases map to TRBD1. CDR1 ENHRY and CDR2 SYGVKD come from the germline V gene. V shed 5 bases, J shed 4 bases, and the junction held 3 bases outside the gene matches. The CDR3 spans 14 residues. The CDR3 spells CAISPGQGAYEQYF. In nucleotides, the CDR3 is TGTGCCATCAGTCCGGGACAGGGGGCATACGAGCAGTACTTC.

This chain uses TRBV7-6 with TRBJ1-1; D gene uncertain. The CDR3 has 16 amino acids. V dropped 4 bases and J dropped 1 base, with 16 bases sitting between them. Germline-derived CDR1 and CDR2 are SGHVS and FNYEAQ. The CDR3 DNA is TGTGCCAGCAGCTCGGGAGTAGGAAACAGGAACACTGAAGCTTTCTTT. This translates into CASSSGVGNRNTEAFF. The full variable domain, completed using reference TRBV7-6 and TRBJ1-1, is GAGVSQSPRYKVTKRGQDVALRCDPISGHVSLYWYRQALGQGPEFLTYFNYEAQQDKSGLPNDRFSAERPEGSISTLTIQRTEQRDSAMYRCASSSGVGNRNTEAFFGQGTRLTVV.

The rearrangement joins TRBV2 to TRBJ2-1; D gene ambiguous. The CDR3 contains 13 residues. Germline V gene sequence: CDR1 SNHLY, CDR2 FYNNEI. The V gene lost 3 bases and the J gene lost 4 bases, with 7 bases spanning the gap. The chain's CDR3 is CASSDVTYNEQFF. CDR3 sequence (DNA): TGTGCCAGCAGTGATGTTACTTACAATGAGCAGTTCTTC.

This chain uses TRBV7-6 with TRBJ2-7, with 10 bases matching TRBD2. This CDR3 has 15 amino acids. The ends lost 5 bases at V and 3 bases at J; junction bases unmatched: 7. Germline V gene lookup returns CDR1 SGHVS and CDR2 FNYEAQ. The CDR3 DNA is TGTGCCAGCAGCGTCGGGACTAGCGCTTACTACGAGCAGTACTTC. Translation gives CASSVGTSAYYEQYF.

This clonotype was seen many times. The genes are TRBV12-3 or TRBV12-4 and TRBJ2-1, with TRBD2 identical over 10 bases. The trim removed 6 bases at V and 2 bases at J, leaving 7 bases unmatched. The CDR3 runs to 16 residues. CDR3 nucleotide sequence: TGTGCCAGCAGCCTCTCCCTAGCGGGGGCCTACAATGAGCAGTTCTTC. This encodes CASSLSLAGAYNEQFF.

The CDR3 is CASSFGRNTDTQYF. The CDR3 region has the DNA TGTGCCAGCAGTTTCGGACGGAACACAGATACGCAGTATTTT. The rearrangement joins TRBV28 to TRBJ2-3; D not certain. CDR1 is MDHEN, CDR2 SYDVKM, per germline. There are 14 residues in the CDR3. Trimming removed 3 bases from V and 2 bases from J, with 9 bases in between.

This clonotype was found a few times. The V and J genes are TRBV6-5 and TRBJ1-1; D not resolved. The germline gives CDR1 MNHEY, CDR2 SVGAGI. CDR3 length: 15 residues. Trimming took 2 bases from V and 3 from J, leaving 13 bases between them. CDR3 coding DNA: TGTGCCAGCAGTTACATGGGATGGGGTTACACTGAAGCTTTCTTT. Translating it yields CASSYMGWGYTEAFF.

This clonotype was seen many times. The V call is TRBV7-9, the J call TRBJ2-4; 11 bases are a match to TRBD2. CDR1 is SEHNR, CDR2 FQNEAQ, per germline (reference sequence). J lost 3 bases, V lost 4 bases, and 8 bases had no gene match. The CDR3 is 17 residues long. CDR3 sequence: CASSSTGLAEYKNIQYF. CDR3 nucleotides: TGTGCCAGCAGCTCAACGGGACTAGCGGAGTACAAAAACATTCAGTACTTC.

This clonotype was counted many times. The chain links TRBV5-5 to TRBJ1-1; D is undetermined. There are 14 residues in the CDR3. CDR1 and CDR2 from the germline V gene are SGHKS and YYEKEE (reference sequence). The V end was cut by 0 bases, the J end by 0 bases, with 6 bases between. CDR3 region: CASSLGVLNTEAFF. The DNA for the CDR3 is TGTGCCAGCAGCTTGGGGGTCCTGAACACTGAAGCTTTCTTT. Filled out from reference TRBV5-5 and TRBJ1-1, the complete variable domain reads DAGVTQSPTHLIKTRGQQVTLRCSPISGHKSVSWYQQVLGQGPQFIFQYYEKEERGRGNFPDRFSARQFPNYSSELNVNALLLGDSALYLCASSLGVLNTEAFFGQGTRLTVV.

J is TRBJ1-1 and V is TRBV12-3 or TRBV12-4; TRBD1 is a possible D gene (5 bases). Between the trimmed V and J ends, which lost 1 base and 2 bases, there was a span of 11 bases. The CDR3 has 15 residues. This chain's CDR3 is CASSLGRQSNTEAFF. DNA for the CDR3: TGTGCCAGCAGTTTAGGAAGACAGAGCAACACTGAAGCTTTCTTT.